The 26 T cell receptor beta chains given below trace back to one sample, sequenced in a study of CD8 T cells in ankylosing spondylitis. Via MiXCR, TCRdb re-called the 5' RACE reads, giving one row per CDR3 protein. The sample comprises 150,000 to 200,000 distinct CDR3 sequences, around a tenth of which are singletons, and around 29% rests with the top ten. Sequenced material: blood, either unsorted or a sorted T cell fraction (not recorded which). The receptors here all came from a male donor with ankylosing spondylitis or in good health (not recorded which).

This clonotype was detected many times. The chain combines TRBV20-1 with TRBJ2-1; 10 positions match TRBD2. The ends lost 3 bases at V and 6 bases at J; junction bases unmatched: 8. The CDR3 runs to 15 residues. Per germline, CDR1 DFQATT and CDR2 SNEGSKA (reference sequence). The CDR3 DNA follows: TGCAGTGCTAGCCCCCCTAGCGGGAGTTCCAATGAGCAGTTCTTC. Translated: CSASPPSGSSNEQFF.

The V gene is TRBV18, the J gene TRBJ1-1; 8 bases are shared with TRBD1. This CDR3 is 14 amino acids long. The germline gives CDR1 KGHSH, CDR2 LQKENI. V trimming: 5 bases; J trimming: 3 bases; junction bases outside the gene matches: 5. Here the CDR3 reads CASSSTGADTEAFF. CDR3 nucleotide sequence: TGTGCCAGCTCATCGACAGGGGCGGACACTGAAGCTTTCTTT.

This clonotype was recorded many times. CDR3 nucleotides: TGCGCCAGCACCATAGGAGCGGGAGGGCCAACAGATACGCAGTATTTT. Translated: CASTIGAGGPTDTQYF. The gene calls are TRBV5-1 and TRBJ2-3; 10 nucleotides match TRBD2. Per germline, CDR1 SGHRS and CDR2 YFSETQ. This CDR3 is built from 16 residues. V trimming: 6 bases; J trimming: 3 bases; junction bases outside the gene matches: 10.

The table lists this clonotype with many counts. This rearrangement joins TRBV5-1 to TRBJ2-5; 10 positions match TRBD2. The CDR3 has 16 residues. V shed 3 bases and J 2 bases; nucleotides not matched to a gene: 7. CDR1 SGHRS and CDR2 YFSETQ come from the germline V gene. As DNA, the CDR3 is TGCGCCAGCAGCTCCACTAGCGGGGTACTACAAGAGACCCAGTACTTC. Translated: CASSSTSGVLQETQYF.

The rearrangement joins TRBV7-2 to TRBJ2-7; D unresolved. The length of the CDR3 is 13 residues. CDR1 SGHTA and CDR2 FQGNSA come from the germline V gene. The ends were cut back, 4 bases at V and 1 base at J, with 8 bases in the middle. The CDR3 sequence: CASSSFSSYEQYF. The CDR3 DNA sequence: TGTGCCAGCAGCTCTTTCTCTTCCTACGAGCAGTACTTC.

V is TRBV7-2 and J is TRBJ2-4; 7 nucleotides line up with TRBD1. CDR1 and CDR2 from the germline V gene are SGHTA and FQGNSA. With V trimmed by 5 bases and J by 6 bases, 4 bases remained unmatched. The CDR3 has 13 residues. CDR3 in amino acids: CASSRDRVNIQYF. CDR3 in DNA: TGTGCCAGCAGCCGAGACAGGGTAAACATTCAGTACTTC.

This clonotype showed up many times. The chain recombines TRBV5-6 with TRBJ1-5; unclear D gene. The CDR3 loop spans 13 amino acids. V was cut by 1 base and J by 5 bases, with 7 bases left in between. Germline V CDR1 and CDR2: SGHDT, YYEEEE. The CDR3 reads CASSLSPDQPQHF. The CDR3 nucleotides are TGTGCCAGCAGCTTGAGCCCCGATCAGCCCCAGCATTTT.

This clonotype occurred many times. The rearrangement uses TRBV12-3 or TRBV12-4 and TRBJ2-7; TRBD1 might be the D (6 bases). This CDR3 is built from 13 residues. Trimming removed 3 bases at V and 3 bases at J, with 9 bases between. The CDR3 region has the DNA TGTGCCAGCAGTTTTGGGGGCCTCTACGAGCAGTACTTC. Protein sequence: CASSFGGLYEQYF.

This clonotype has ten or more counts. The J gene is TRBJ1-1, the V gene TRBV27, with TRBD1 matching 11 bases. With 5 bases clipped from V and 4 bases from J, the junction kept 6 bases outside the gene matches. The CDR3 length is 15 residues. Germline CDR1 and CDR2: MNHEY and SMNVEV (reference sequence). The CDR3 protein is CASSRTGGGFTEAFF. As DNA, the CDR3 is TGTGCCAGCAGTCGGACAGGGGGCGGATTCACTGAAGCTTTCTTT.

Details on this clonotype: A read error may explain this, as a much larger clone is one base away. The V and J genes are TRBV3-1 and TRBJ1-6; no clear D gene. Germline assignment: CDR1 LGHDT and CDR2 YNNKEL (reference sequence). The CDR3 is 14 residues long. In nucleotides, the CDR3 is TGTGCCAGCAGCCAGGGAGCCGGGAATTCACCCTTCCACTTT. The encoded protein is CASSQGAGNSPFHF.

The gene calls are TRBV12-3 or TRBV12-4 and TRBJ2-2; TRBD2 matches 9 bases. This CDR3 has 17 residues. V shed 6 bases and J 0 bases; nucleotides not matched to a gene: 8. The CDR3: CASRVIAGDTNTGELFF. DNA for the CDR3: TGTGCCAGCAGGGTGATAGCGGGAGATACGAACACCGGGGAGCTGTTTTTT.

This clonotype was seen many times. The CDR3 coding sequence is TGTGCCAGCAGTGCCCTACAGGGGGGACAAGAGACCCAGTACTTC. Protein product: CASSALQGGQETQYF. The chain combines TRBV25-1 with TRBJ2-5; 8 bases are shared with TRBD1. There are 15 residues in the CDR3. Germline V gene sequence: CDR1 MGHDK, CDR2 SYGVNS. V was pared by 4 bases and J by 2 bases, with 6 bases of the junction left unmatched.

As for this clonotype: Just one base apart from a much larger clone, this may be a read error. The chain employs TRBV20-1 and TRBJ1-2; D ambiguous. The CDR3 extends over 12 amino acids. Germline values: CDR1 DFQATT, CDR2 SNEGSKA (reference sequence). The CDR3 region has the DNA TGCAGTGCTCAGCGGGCCGGCTATGGCTGCACCTTC. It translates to CSAQRAGYGCTF.

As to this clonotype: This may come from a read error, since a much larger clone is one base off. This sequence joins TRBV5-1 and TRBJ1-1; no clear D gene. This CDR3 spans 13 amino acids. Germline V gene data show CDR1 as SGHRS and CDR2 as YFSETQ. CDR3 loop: CAGSDPGNTEAFF. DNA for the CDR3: TGCGCCGGCAGCGACCCGGGGAACACTGAAGCTTTCTTT.

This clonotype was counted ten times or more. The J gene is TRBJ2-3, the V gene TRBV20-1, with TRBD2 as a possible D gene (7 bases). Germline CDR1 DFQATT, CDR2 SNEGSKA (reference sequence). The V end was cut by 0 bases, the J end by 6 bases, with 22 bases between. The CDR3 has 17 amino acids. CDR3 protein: CSARDFMGGGNPDTQYF. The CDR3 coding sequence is TGCAGTGCTAGAGATTTTATGGGCGGGGGCAACCCGGATACGCAGTATTTT.

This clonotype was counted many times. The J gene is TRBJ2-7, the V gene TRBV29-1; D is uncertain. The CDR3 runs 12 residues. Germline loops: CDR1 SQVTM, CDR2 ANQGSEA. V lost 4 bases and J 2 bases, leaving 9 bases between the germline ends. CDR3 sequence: CSVAQGPYEQYF. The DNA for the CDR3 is TGCAGCGTTGCGCAAGGGCCCTACGAGCAGTACTTC.

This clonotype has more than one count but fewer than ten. This CDR3 is CASSLPQVTGANVLTF. CDR3 coding DNA: TGTGCCAGCAGCTTGCCCCAGGTCACTGGGGCCAACGTCCTGACTTTC. The J gene is TRBJ2-6, the V gene TRBV5-6; D ambiguous. The CDR3 contains 16 residues. Germline V gene data show CDR1 as SGHDT and CDR2 as YYEEEE. The V end lost 1 base, the J end lost 2 bases, and 10 bases lay between the germline ends.

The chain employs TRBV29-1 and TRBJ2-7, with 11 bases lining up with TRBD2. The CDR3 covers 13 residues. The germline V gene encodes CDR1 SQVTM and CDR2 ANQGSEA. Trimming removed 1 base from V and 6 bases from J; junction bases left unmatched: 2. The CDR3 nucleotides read TGCAGCGTTGAAGTCCTAGCGGGAGGCGAGCAGTACTTC. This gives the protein CSVEVLAGGEQYF.

The CDR3 sequence: CASSLGDSSNYGYTF. Here the CDR3 DNA reads TGTGCCAGCAGTTTAGGGGACAGTTCTAACTATGGCTACACCTTC. The chain links TRBV28 to TRBJ1-2; TRBD1 matches at 7 bases. V lost 2 bases to trimming and J lost 0 bases; unmatched junction nucleotides: 3. Germline V gene lookup returns CDR1 MDHEN and CDR2 SYDVKM. The CDR3 length is 15 residues.

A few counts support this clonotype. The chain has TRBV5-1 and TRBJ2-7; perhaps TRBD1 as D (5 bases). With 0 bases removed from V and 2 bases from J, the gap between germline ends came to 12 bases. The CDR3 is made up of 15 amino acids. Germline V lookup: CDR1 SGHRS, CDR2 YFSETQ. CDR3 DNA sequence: TGCGCCAGCAGCTTGGAGTCGACAGAGGCCTACGAGCAGTACTTC. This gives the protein CASSLESTEAYEQYF.

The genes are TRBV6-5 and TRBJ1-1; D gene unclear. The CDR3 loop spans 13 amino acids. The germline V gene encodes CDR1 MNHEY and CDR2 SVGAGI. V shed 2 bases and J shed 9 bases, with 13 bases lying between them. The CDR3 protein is CASSYTLQGKAFF. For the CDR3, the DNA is TGTGCCAGCAGTTACACCCTCCAAGGGAAAGCTTTCTTT.

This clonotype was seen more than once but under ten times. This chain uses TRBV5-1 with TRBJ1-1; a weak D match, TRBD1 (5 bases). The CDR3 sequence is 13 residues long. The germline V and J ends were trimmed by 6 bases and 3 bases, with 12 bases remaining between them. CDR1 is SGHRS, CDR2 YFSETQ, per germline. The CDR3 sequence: CASKKGQDTEAFF. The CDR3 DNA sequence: TGCGCCAGCAAAAAGGGGCAGGACACTGAAGCTTTCTTT.

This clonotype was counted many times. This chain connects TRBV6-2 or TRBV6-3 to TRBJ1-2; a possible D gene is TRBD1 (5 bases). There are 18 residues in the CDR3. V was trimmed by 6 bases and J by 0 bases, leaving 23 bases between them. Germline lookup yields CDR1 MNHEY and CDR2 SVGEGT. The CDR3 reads CASRPSRQQYDSNYGYTF. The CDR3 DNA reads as TGTGCCAGCAGACCATCCCGACAGCAGTACGATTCTAACTATGGCTACACCTTC.

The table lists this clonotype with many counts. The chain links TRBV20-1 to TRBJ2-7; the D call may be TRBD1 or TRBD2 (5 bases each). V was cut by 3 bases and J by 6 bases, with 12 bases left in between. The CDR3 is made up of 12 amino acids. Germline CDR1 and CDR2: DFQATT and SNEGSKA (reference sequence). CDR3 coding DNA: TGCAGTGCTAGTGGGGCTAGCAGCGAGCAGTACTTC. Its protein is CSASGASSEQYF.

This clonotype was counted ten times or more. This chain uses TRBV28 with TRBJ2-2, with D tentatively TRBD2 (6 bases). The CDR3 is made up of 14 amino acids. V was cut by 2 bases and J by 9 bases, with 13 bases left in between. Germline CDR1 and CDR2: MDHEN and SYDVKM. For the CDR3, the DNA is TGTGCCAGCAGTTTAATGGAGGGTTACAGGGAGCTGTTTTTT. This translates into CASSLMEGYRELFF.

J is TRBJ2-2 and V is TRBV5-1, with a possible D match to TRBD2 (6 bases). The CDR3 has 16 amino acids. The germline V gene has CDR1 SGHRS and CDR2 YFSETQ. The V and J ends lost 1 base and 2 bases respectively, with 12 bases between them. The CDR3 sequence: CASSLRDSGNTGELFF. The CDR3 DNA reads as TGCGCCAGCAGCTTGAGGGACTCAGGCAACACCGGGGAGCTGTTTTTT.